Following are 30 T cell receptor beta chains from one sample sequenced in a study of regulatory T cells in long-lasting Graves disease. Time point of the sample: newly diagnosed GD, antithyroid drugs for less than 3 months. RNA extracted from PBMCs served as the sequencing template. Arm-PCR of CDR3 regions with iRepertoire HTBI primers generated TCR beta libraries. TCRdb re-called the multiplex PCR reads through MiXCR, storing one row per CDR3 protein. The sample consists of about 240,000 distinct CDR3 sequences, about 19% of them appearing once. Source: peripheral blood mononuclear cells (PBMCs), taken at new diagnosis, from a patient treated with antithyroid drugs. These receptors were obtained from a female donor with Graves disease.

The V and J genes are TRBV7-3 and TRBJ1-5; 7 bases agree with TRBD1. Germline V gene data show CDR1 as SGHTA and CDR2 as FQGTGA. The CDR3 is 13 residues long. V was pared by 2 bases and J by 5 bases, with 0 bases of the junction left unmatched. The CDR3 protein is CASSLDRDQPQHF. In DNA form, the CDR3 reads TGTGCCAGCAGCTTAGACAGGGATCAGCCCCAGCATTTT.

Ten or more counts support this clonotype. V and J are TRBV6-2 or TRBV6-3 and TRBJ2-7; tentatively, D is TRBD1 (6 bases). CDR1 and CDR2 from the germline V gene are MNHEY and SVGEGT. The CDR3 is made up of 18 amino acids. V was trimmed by 4 bases and J by 8 bases, leaving 30 bases between them. Here the CDR3 DNA reads TGTGCCAGCAGTTCTCCCGGGCAACGGGACACCTCCCCCTTGAAGCAGTACTTC. Protein sequence: CASSSPGQRDTSPLKQYF.

Of note for this clonotype: Because the CDR3 is missing its conserved closing phenylalanine or tryptophan, this is likely a read error. V and J are TRBV4-3 and TRBJ1-1, with D tentatively TRBD1 (5 bases). The germline V gene has CDR1 LGHNA and CDR2 YSLEER. The CDR3 spans 13 residues. Trimming removed 4 bases from V and 7 bases from J, with 13 bases in between. CDR3 sequence: CASSPLPGGEAFL. The CDR3 coding sequence is TGCGCCAGCAGCCCCCTTCCCGGGGGTGAAGCTTTCCTT.

This clonotype was detected a few times. This likely stems from a read error, as it lies one base from a far larger clone. The gene calls are TRBV3-1 and TRBJ2-5; tentatively, D is TRBD2 (6 bases). V gave up 1 base and J gave up 12 bases, with 9 bases separating them. Germline V gene lookup returns CDR1 LGHDT and CDR2 YNNKEL (reference sequence). The CDR3 has 11 residues. CDR3 sequence (DNA): TGTGCCAGCAGCCAAGGCGGGGAGAAGTACTTC. Amino acids: CASSQGGEKYF.

The chain links TRBV9 to TRBJ2-3; either TRBD1 or TRBD2 may supply D (5 bases each). This CDR3 spans 15 amino acids. V gave up 2 bases and J gave up 2 bases, with 12 bases separating them. Per germline, CDR1 SGDLS and CDR2 YYNGEE. The CDR3 is CASSVVGDATDTQYF. Here the CDR3 DNA reads TGTGCCAGCAGCGTCGTAGGGGACGCCACAGATACGCAGTATTTT.

This clonotype came up many times. The rearrangement joins TRBV4-1 to TRBJ2-7; no firm D call. CDR1 is MGHRA, CDR2 YSYEKL, per germline. With 3 bases removed from V and 0 bases from J, the gap between germline ends came to 9 bases. This CDR3 spans 14 amino acids. CDR3 region: CASSHPPRSYEQYF. In DNA form, the CDR3 reads TGCGCCAGCAGCCATCCTCCCCGCTCCTACGAGCAGTACTTC.

This clonotype was seen at least ten times. The chain couples TRBV7-2 to TRBJ2-7, with a possible D match to TRBD2 (6 bases). V shed 5 bases and J shed 6 bases, with 11 bases lying between them. This CDR3 region has 12 residues. Germline V gene data show CDR1 as SGHTA and CDR2 as FQGNSA. CDR3 sequence (DNA): TGTGCCAGCAGCCGGAGCGGGCGCGAGCAGTACTTC. It specifies CASSRSGREQYF.

This clonotype was observed at least ten times. This rearrangement joins TRBV20-1 to TRBJ2-5, with D maybe TRBD2 (7 bases). Trimming left V 6 bases short and J 0 bases short, with 14 bases between. The CDR3 contains 14 residues. The germline gives CDR1 DFQATT, CDR2 SNEGSKA (reference sequence). CDR3 DNA sequence: TGCAGTGCCCCCGGAGGGGGGGACCAAGAGACCCAGTACTTC. Its translation: CSAPGGGDQETQYF.

The chain is built from TRBV2 and TRBJ1-5; TRBD1 matches 8 bases. Trimming removed 5 bases from V and 5 bases from J; junction bases left unmatched: 8. This CDR3 spans 15 amino acids. Germline values: CDR1 SNHLY, CDR2 FYNNEI. CDR3 in amino acids: CASSPWTGRDQPQHF. The DNA for the CDR3 is TGTGCCAGCAGTCCATGGACAGGGCGGGATCAGCCCCAGCATTTT.

The rearrangement uses TRBV5-8 and TRBJ2-1, with 7 bases lining up with TRBD2. The CDR3 spans 17 residues. The germline V gene has CDR1 SGHTS and CDR2 YDEGEE. The V and J ends lost 0 bases and 4 bases, in that order; junction bases with no gene match: 10. CDR3 DNA: TGTGCCAGCAGCTTGGTCGGGGGGTCTAGTAATTACAATGAGCAGTTCTTC. This gives the protein CASSLVGGSSNYNEQFF. Using reference TRBV5-8 and TRBJ2-1 for the parts outside the CDR3, the full variable domain is EAGVTQSPTHLIKTRGQQATLRCSPISGHTSVYWYQQALGLGLQFLLWYDEGEERNRGNFPPRFSGRQFPNYSSELNVNALELEDSALYLCASSLVGGSSNYNEQFFGPGTRLTVL.

The table lists this clonotype with many counts. The V gene is TRBV5-1, the J gene TRBJ2-7; 8 bases line up with TRBD2. The CDR3 contains 15 residues. The trim removed 7 bases at V and 3 bases at J, leaving 12 bases unmatched. CDR1 and CDR2 from the germline V gene are SGHRS and YFSETQ. The DNA for the CDR3 is TGCGCCAGCGCGACCCCAGGGAGCGGGGGCTACGAGCAGTACTTC. It yields the protein CASATPGSGGYEQYF. Using reference TRBV5-1 and TRBJ2-7 for the parts outside the CDR3, the full variable domain is KAGVTQTPRYLIKTRGQQVTLSCSPISGHRSVSWYQQTPGQGLQFLFEYFSETQRNKGNFPGRFSGRQFSNSRSEMNVSTLELGDSALYLCASATPGSGGYEQYFGPGTRLTVT.

This clonotype was counted ten times or more. This sequence joins TRBV15 and TRBJ1-2; D call uncertain. Between the trimmed V and J ends, which lost 1 base and 0 bases, there was a span of 18 bases. CDR1 is LNHNV, CDR2 YYDKDF, per germline (reference sequence). The CDR3 extends over 18 amino acids. Written as DNA, the CDR3 is TGTGCCACCAGCAGAGGGGCCCGCAAGACGGAAGCTAACTATGGCTACACCTTC. This translates into CATSRGARKTEANYGYTF.

This clonotype showed up just a few times. The CDR3 here is CSAKLAGGSYEQYF. CDR3 nucleotide sequence: TGCAGTGCTAAACTAGCAGGGGGCTCCTACGAGCAGTACTTC. The chain couples TRBV20-1 to TRBJ2-7; D possibly corresponds to TRBD1 (7 bases). Germline-derived CDR1 and CDR2 are DFQATT and SNEGSKA (reference sequence). V was trimmed by 4 bases and J by 0 bases, leaving 13 bases between them. The CDR3 loop spans 14 amino acids.

Details on this clonotype: One base separates it from a far larger clone, so it is likely a read error. The conserved final phenylalanine or tryptophan is absent from the CDR3, which likely points to a read error. The DNA of the CDR3 is TGTGCCAGCAGCCTATTTGGGACAGGAACGGGGAGCTACACCCTC. Translated, it gives CASSLFGTGTGSYTL. The rearrangement joins TRBV7-2 to TRBJ1-2; 8 positions agree with TRBD1. The CDR3 loop spans 15 amino acids. Germline V CDR1 and CDR2: SGHTA, FQGNSA. V lost 5 bases, J lost 9 bases, and 14 bases stayed unmatched.

This clonotype was seen more than once but under ten times. J is TRBJ2-7 and V is TRBV2; 8 bases align to TRBD1. The CDR3 has 15 amino acids. Germline V lookup: CDR1 SNHLY, CDR2 FYNNEI. V was clipped by 6 bases and J by 6 bases; unmatched bases: 13. CDR3 in amino acids: CASSRPGQEKSEQYF. CDR3 DNA sequence: TGTGCCAGCAGCCGGCCGGGACAGGAAAAATCCGAGCAGTACTTC.

In its sample, this clonotype was seen a few times. The chain uses TRBV15 and TRBJ1-2, with TRBD1 matching over 8 bases. CDR3 size: 14 residues. The junction had 4 bases not matched to a gene; V was cut back by 5 bases and J by 2 bases. The germline V gene encodes CDR1 LNHNV and CDR2 YYDKDF (reference sequence). The CDR3 sequence is CATSRRTGNYGYTF. CDR3 DNA sequence: TGTGCCACCAGCCGGAGGACAGGGAACTATGGCTACACCTTC.

This clonotype was observed many times. This chain uses TRBV5-8 with TRBJ2-2; a weak D match, TRBD1 (6 bases). Germline loops: CDR1 SGHTS, CDR2 YDEGEE. This CDR3 is built from 16 residues. Trimming shortened V by 2 bases and J by 5 bases, and 16 bases separated the two germline ends. CDR3 DNA: TGTGCCAGCAGCTTTGGAGGACAGACTGTAACCGGGGAGCTGTTTTTT. This gives the protein CASSFGGQTVTGELFF.

The chain recombines TRBV20-1 with TRBJ2-3, with 8 bases fitting TRBD1. CDR1 is DFQATT and CDR2 is SNEGSKA in the germline V gene (reference sequence). The V segment lost 8 bases and the J segment 1 base; nucleotides outside the gene matches: 14. This CDR3 has 16 amino acids. The CDR3, as DNA: TGCAGTTCAACCGGTCCGACAGGGGTCGGCACAGATACGCAGTATTTT. This codes for CSSTGPTGVGTDTQYF.

The chain links TRBV11-2 to TRBJ2-3, with D perhaps TRBD1 or TRBD2 (6 bases each). Between the trimmed V and J ends, which lost 1 base and 4 bases, there was a span of 12 bases. Germline CDR1 is SGHAT and CDR2 is FQNNGV. This CDR3 has 15 amino acids. DNA for the CDR3: TGTGCCAGCAGCTTAGTGAGGGGGGCGGCAGATACGCAGTATTTT. This codes for CASSLVRGAADTQYF.

There are many counts of this clonotype. J is TRBJ1-1 and V is TRBV12-3 or TRBV12-4, with TRBD1 matching over 9 bases. The V segment lost 6 bases and the J segment 0 bases; nucleotides outside the gene matches: 8. This CDR3 spans 16 amino acids. In nucleotides, the CDR3 is TGTGCCAGCAGCCCGGACAGGGGTGCTTTGAACACTGAAGCTTTCTTT. Translating it yields CASSPDRGALNTEAFF.

This clonotype was found many times. This chain uses TRBV10-1 with TRBJ2-2; TRBD2 matches 7 bases. The V gene end was trimmed by 0 bases and the J gene end by 5 bases; junction bases not matched to a gene: 21. The CDR3 runs to 21 residues. The germline V gene has CDR1 WNHNN and CDR2 SYGVQD (reference sequence). CDR3 protein: CASSESGGFGRPPLATGELFF. The CDR3 DNA sequence: TGCGCCAGCAGTGAGTCGGGGGGATTCGGGAGGCCACCTTTAGCGACCGGGGAGCTGTTTTTT.

This clonotype has more than one count but fewer than ten. J is TRBJ2-2 and V is TRBV7-6; D perhaps matches TRBD2 (6 bases). CDR3 length: 15 amino acids. V was cut by 5 bases and J by 7 bases, with 17 bases left in between. CDR1 and CDR2 (germline): SGHVS, FNYEAQ. The CDR3 is CASSQRLGVGGELFF. Here the CDR3 DNA reads TGTGCCAGCAGCCAGAGACTAGGTGTCGGCGGGGAGCTGTTTTTT.

This clonotype was detected ten times or more. The V gene is TRBV20-1, the J gene TRBJ1-5, with TRBD1 matching 9 bases. Trimming took 2 bases from V and 4 from J; bases not matched to a gene: 9. Germline loops: CDR1 DFQATT, CDR2 SNEGSKA (reference sequence). The CDR3 loop spans 16 amino acids. DNA of the CDR3: TGCAGTGCTAGACGAGGACAGGGGCCTTTGAATCAGCCCCAGCATTTT. The encoded protein is CSARRGQGPLNQPQHF.

The chain employs TRBV13 and TRBJ2-3; D uncertain. Germline CDR1 reads PRHDT; CDR2 reads FYEKMQ (reference sequence). The length of the CDR3 is 13 residues. With 5 bases removed from V and 4 bases from J, the gap between germline ends came to 10 bases. CDR3 protein: CASSHPEADTQYF. CDR3 sequence (DNA): TGTGCCAGCAGCCACCCCGAGGCAGATACGCAGTATTTT. Supplemented by reference TRBV13 and TRBJ2-3, the full variable domain reads AAGVIQSPRHLIKEKRETATLKCYPIPRHDTVYWYQQGPGQDPQFLISFYEKMQSDKGSIPDRFSAQQFSDYHSELNMSSLELGDSALYFCASSHPEADTQYFGPGTRLTVL.

As concerns this clonotype: This may stem from a read error, because a much larger clone lies one nucleotide away. The chain has TRBV20-1 and TRBJ2-1, with D perhaps matching TRBD2 (6 bases). CDR3 length equals 12 residues. Germline lookup yields CDR1 DFQATT and CDR2 SNEGSKA (reference sequence). Trimming pared 6 bases from V and 6 bases from J, leaving 12 bases between. The CDR3 DNA is TGCAGTGCCATAGAGGGAGGCAATGAGCAGTTCTTC. Translation gives CSAIEGGNEQFF.

The chain employs TRBV24-1 and TRBJ1-2, with 7 positions matching TRBD1. Germline assignment: CDR1 KGHDR and CDR2 SFDVKD. CDR3 length: 15 residues. V dropped 4 bases and J dropped 1; count of bases not matched to a gene: 5. Here the CDR3 reads CATSETGTDNYGYTF. The DNA for the CDR3 is TGTGCCACCAGTGAGACCGGGACAGATAACTATGGCTACACCTTC.

Many counts were recorded for this clonotype. This chain joins TRBV3-1 and TRBJ1-5, with D perhaps matching TRBD1 (5 bases). Per germline, CDR1 LGHDT and CDR2 YNNKEL (reference sequence). V lost 1 base to trimming and J lost 7 bases, with 20 bases between them. CDR3 length: 17 amino acids. CDR3 nucleotides: TGTGCCAGCAGCCAAGGGGCTGGGGGGAGGTCGAAGCAGCCCCAGCATTTT. Protein product: CASSQGAGGRSKQPQHF. Drawing the rest from reference TRBV3-1 and TRBJ1-5, the complete variable domain is DTAVSQTPKYLVTQMGNDKSIKCEQNLGHDTMYWYKQDSKKFLKIMFSYNNKELIINETVPNRFSPKSPDKAHLNLHINSLELGDSAVYFCASSQGAGGRSKQPQHFGDGTRLSIL.

The V gene is TRBV2, the J gene TRBJ2-7; perhaps TRBD1 as D (6 bases). This CDR3 has 15 residues. The V gene lost 3 bases and the J gene lost 4 bases, with 16 bases spanning the gap. CDR1 is SNHLY and CDR2 is FYNNEI in the germline V gene. The CDR3 protein is CASSEALDSRYEQYF. CDR3 DNA sequence: TGTGCCAGCAGTGAGGCTCTGGACAGTAGATACGAGCAGTACTTC.

In its sample, this clonotype was seen many times. V gene TRBV7-2 combines with J gene TRBJ1-1; tentatively, D is TRBD1 (5 bases). CDR1 and CDR2 from the germline V gene are SGHTA and FQGNSA. The CDR3 spans 14 residues. V was trimmed by 6 bases and J by 1 base, leaving 12 bases between them. The CDR3 loop reads CASRPRTGNTEAFF. DNA for the CDR3: TGTGCCAGCAGACCCCGAACAGGGAACACTGAAGCTTTCTTT.

CDR3 loop: CASLTPNTGELFF. The DNA of the CDR3 is TGTGCCAGCTTAACACCGAACACCGGGGAGCTGTTTTTT. This chain uses TRBV6-1 with TRBJ2-2; D gene uncertain. Germline assignment: CDR1 MNHNS and CDR2 SASEGT. This CDR3 region has 13 residues. V was clipped by 8 bases and J by 0 bases, with 7 bases between them.